Included here is one T cell receptor beta chain sequence, with context. The data are from a study of shared clonotypes between healthy human individuals. Study overall: Three plates each covered CD4 naive and memory; CD8 naive two, CD8 memory one.

Repertoires were generated with immunoSEQ multiplex PCR, while TCRdb's copy carries only in-frame clones and drops some. The data contain about 2.1 million clones, approximately 92% of them singletons. V shed 5 bases and J shed 3 bases, with 13 bases lying between them. CDR1 and CDR2 (germline): LNHNV, YYDKDF (reference sequence). CDR3 length equals 14 residues. Naive CD8 cells were CD45RO-negative, positively selected for CCR7, excluding terminally differentiated effector memory CD45RA+ cells. All donors were healthy HIV-negative adults lacking recent acute infections or vaccinations. This sequence joins TRBV15 and TRBJ2-5, with D possibly TRBD2 on 6 matching bases. This clonotype was sampled from a man between 18 and 29 years old in good health. Some clones in this sample may be carry-over from other donors' samples. Source material: naive CD8+ T cells from PBMCs. The CDR3 DNA is TGTGCCACCAGCTTGGGCTTAGCGGAAGAGACCCAGTACTTC. It translates to CATSLGLAEETQYF.